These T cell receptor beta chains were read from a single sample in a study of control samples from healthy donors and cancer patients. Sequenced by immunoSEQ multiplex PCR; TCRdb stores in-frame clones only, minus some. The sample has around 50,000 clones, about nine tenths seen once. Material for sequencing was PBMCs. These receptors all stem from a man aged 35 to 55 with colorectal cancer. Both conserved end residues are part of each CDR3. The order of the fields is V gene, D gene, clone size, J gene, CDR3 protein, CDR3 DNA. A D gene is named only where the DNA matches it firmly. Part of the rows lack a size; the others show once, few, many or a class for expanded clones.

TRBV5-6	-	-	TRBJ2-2	CASSFSGELFF	TGTGCCAGCAGCTTTAGCGGGGAGCTGTTTTTT
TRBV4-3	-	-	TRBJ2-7	CASSHKQGGYEQYF	TGCGCCAGCAGCCATAAGCAGGGGGGCTACGAGCAGTACTTC
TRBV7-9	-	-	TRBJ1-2	CASSLTGDGYTF	TGTGCCAGCAGCTTAACGGGGGACGGCTACACCTTC
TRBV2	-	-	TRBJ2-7	CASKGFNPYEQYF	TGTGCCAGCAAGGGGTTTAACCCTTACGAGCAGTACTTC
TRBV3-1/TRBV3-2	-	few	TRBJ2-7	CASSHRGDYYEQYF	TGTGCCAGCAGCCACAGGGGGGATTACTACGAGCAGTACTTC
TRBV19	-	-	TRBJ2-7	CASSTDQLDQDSPLTYEQYF	TGTGCCAGTAGTACCGACCAACTAGACCAGGACAGCCCTTTGACCTACGAGCAGTACTTC
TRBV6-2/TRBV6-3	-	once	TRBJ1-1	CASSPTENTEAFF	TGTGCCAGCAGCCCCACAGAGAACACTGAAGCTTTCTTT
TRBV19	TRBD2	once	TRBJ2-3	CASSIGLARDADTQYF	TGTGCCAGTAGTATTGGACTAGCGAGGGACGCAGATACGCAGTATTTT
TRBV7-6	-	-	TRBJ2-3	CASSLIRTGSTDTQYF	TGTGCCAGCAGCTTAATCCGGACCGGGAGCACAGATACGCAGTATTTT
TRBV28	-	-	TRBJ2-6	CASSLPGVLSGANVLTF	TGTGCCAGCAGTTTACCAGGGGTCCTCTCTGGGGCCAACGTCCTGACTTTC
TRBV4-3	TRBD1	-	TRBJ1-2	CASSPGQGFYGYTF	TGCGCCAGCAGCCCTGGACAGGGTTTCTATGGCTACACCTTC
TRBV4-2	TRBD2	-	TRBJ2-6	CASSQETAGNSGANVLTF	TGTGCCAGCAGCCAAGAAACAGCGGGAAACTCTGGGGCCAACGTCCTGACTTTC
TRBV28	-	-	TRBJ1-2	CASNAQYGYTF	TGTGCCAGCAACGCTCAATATGGCTACACCTTC
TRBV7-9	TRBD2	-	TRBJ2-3	CASSQTAGGPDTQYF	TGTGCCAGCAGCCAGACGGCGGGAGGACCCGATACGCAGTATTTT
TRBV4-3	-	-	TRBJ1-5	CASSQERWAVNQPQHF	TGCGCCAGCAGCCAAGAACGATGGGCAGTCAATCAGCCCCAGCATTTT
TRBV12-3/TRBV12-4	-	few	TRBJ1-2	CASSLKGFDGYTF	TGTGCCAGCAGTTTAAAAGGGTTCGACGGCTACACCTTC
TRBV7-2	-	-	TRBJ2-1	CASSEDGQTYNEQFF	TGTGCCAGCAGCGAAGATGGACAGACTTACAATGAGCAGTTCTTC
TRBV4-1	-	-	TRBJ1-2	CASSPRGVGRPGYYGYTF	TGCGCCAGCAGCCCCCGCGGTGTGGGGCGGCCTGGCTACTATGGCTACACCTTC
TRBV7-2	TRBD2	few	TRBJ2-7	CASSPTGLAGTAGQYF	TGTGCCAGCAGCCCGACGGGACTAGCGGGAACAGCCGGGCAGTACTTC
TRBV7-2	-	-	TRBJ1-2	CASSPRTDGYTF	TGTGCCAGCAGCCCCAGGACAGATGGCTACACCTTC
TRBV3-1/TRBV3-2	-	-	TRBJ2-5	CASSQVNREETQYF	TGTGCCAGCAGCCAAGTCAACAGGGAAGAGACCCAGTACTTC
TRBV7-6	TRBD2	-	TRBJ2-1	CASSPSPPGLVYNEQFF	TGTGCCAGCAGCCCTTCCCCCCCGGGACTAGTTTACAATGAGCAGTTCTTC
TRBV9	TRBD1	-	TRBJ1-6	CASRAGTGDSPLHF	TGTGCCAGCAGGGCCGGGACAGGGGATTCACCCCTCCACTTT
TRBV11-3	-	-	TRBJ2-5	CASSQGRAETQYF	TGTGCCAGCAGCCAAGGCCGTGCGGAGACCCAGTACTTC
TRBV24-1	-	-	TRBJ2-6	CATSDFTDSGANVLTF	TGTGCCACCAGTGATTTTACAGACTCTGGGGCCAACGTCCTGACTTTC
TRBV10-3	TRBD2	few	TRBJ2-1	CAISESPRLAGDYNEQFF	TGTGCCATCAGTGAGTCCCCCCGACTAGCGGGGGACTACAATGAGCAGTTCTTC
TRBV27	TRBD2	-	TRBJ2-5	CASSSTGLAGPPEETQYF	TGTGCCAGCAGTTCAACGGGACTAGCGGGACCCCCTGAGGAGACCCAGTACTTC
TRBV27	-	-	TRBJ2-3	CASSFAGQSPDTQYF	TGTGCCAGCAGTTTTGCGGGACAGTCACCAGATACGCAGTATTTT
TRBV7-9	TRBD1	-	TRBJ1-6	CASSETGDGSPLHF	TGTGCCAGCAGCGAAACAGGGGATGGTTCACCCCTCCACTTT
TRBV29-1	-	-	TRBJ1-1	CSVGGGNTEAFF	TGCAGCGTTGGTGGGGGAAACACTGAAGCTTTCTTT
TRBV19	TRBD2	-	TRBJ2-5	CASSIGTSGGISETQYF	TGTGCCAGTAGTATAGGAACTAGCGGGGGGATCAGCGAGACCCAGTACTTC
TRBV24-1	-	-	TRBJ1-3	CATSDPGSGNTIYF	TGTGCCACCAGTGATCCAGGGTCTGGAAACACCATATATTTT
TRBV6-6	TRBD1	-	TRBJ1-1	CASSYRTGQGTEAFF	TGTGCCAGCAGTTACAGGACAGGGCAGGGCACTGAAGCTTTCTTT
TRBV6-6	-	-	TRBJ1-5	CASRGQYNQPQHF	TGTGCCAGCAGAGGACAGTACAATCAGCCCCAGCATTTT
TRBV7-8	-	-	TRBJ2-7	CASSRRNGYEQYF	TGTGCCAGCAGCCGTAGGAACGGCTACGAGCAGTACTTC
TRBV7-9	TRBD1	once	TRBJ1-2	CASSPGQVRYGYTF	TGTGCCAGCAGCCCCGGACAGGTCCGCTATGGCTACACCTTC
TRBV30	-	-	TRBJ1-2	CAWSYWPKAVHGYTF	TGTGCCTGGAGTTACTGGCCGAAAGCGGTCCATGGCTACACCTTC
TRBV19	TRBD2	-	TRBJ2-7	CASSIRGSSYEQYF	TGTGCCAGTAGTATTCGCGGGAGCTCCTACGAGCAGTACTTC
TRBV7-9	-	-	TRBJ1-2	CASSWSDNYGYTF	TGTGCCAGCAGCTGGAGCGATAACTATGGCTACACCTTC
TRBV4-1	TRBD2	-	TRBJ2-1	CASSQPLGRGEQFF	TGCGCCAGCAGCCAACCCCTAGGGAGGGGTGAGCAGTTCTTC
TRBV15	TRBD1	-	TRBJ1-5	CATSGTGAGNQPQHF	TGTGCCACCAGCGGGACAGGGGCTGGCAATCAGCCCCAGCATTTT
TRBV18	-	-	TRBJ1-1	CASSPQGLNTEAFF	TGTGCCAGCTCACCACAGGGTTTGAACACTGAAGCTTTCTTT
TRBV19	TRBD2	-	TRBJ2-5	CASSRISGIQETQYF	TGTGCCAGTAGTAGAATTAGCGGGATCCAAGAGACCCAGTACTTC
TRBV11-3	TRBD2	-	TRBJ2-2	CASSLAPSGNIGELFF	TGTGCCAGCAGCTTAGCCCCTAGCGGGAATATCGGGGAGCTGTTTTTT
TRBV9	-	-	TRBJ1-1	CASSVEQANTEAFF	TGTGCCAGCAGCGTAGAGCAGGCCAACACTGAAGCTTTCTTT